Below, 3 T cell receptor beta chains from the same sample are listed, as sequenced in a study of T-cell reconstitution after alpha-beta-depleted transplantation in children (dated by TCRdb to 2015 to 2016). In light of the paper, this sample's treatment or condition label describes: allogeneic hematopoietic cell transplantation with graft depleted of TCRalphabeta T cells and CD19 B cells. The library was prepared using PCR. TCRdb records Illumina HiSeq 2500 as the sequencer. To normalize quantification of the TCRbeta repertoire, the TCR libraries were built with molecular barcoding that relied on unique molecular identifiers. The public sequencing data were trimmed at Q25 with fastp and processed into clonotypes with MiXCR by TCRdb, which kept only in-frame beta chains. Each record represents a unique CDR3 protein, reported with the most common genes and DNA among its rows. The sample table contains some 110,000 distinct CDR3 sequences; only one count was recorded for approximately 10% of them. Together, the top ten hold under 40% of the sample.

Sequenced material: PBMCs, taken before TCRalphabeta/CD19-depleted stem cell transplant. The source is a boy between 2 and 10 years old with acute lymphoblastic leukemia, due to receive a stem cell transplant.

This clonotype has just a few counts. The CDR3 DNA sequence: TGTGCCAGCAGCTTATCGGGGAGTGAGCAGTTCTTC. Translating gives CASSLSGSEQFF. The chain is built from TRBV11-1 and TRBJ2-1, with D possibly being TRBD2 (5 bases). Trimming stripped 2 bases from V and 9 bases from J, with 8 bases between. CDR3 length: 12 amino acids. Germline CDR1 SGHAT, CDR2 FQDESV (reference sequence).

The chain recombines TRBV7-6 with TRBJ2-3, with 14 bases lining up with TRBD2. The germline CDR1 and CDR2 sequences are SGHVS and FNYEAQ. The CDR3 has 16 amino acids. Trimming cost V 0 bases and J 8 bases; bases outside gene matches: 4. The CDR3 here is CASSLAGTSGSSTQYF. The CDR3 DNA is TGTGCCAGCAGCTTAGCCGGGACTAGCGGGAGTAGTACGCAGTATTTT.

This clonotype was seen more than once but under ten times. The chain joins TRBV5-5 to TRBJ1-1; unclear D gene. In germline, CDR1 is SGHKS, CDR2 YYEKEE (reference sequence). V shed 1 base and J shed 4 bases, with 17 bases lying between them. The CDR3 is 16 residues long. CDR3 nucleotides: TGTGCCAGCAGCTTGCGAATCGGAACGAAGATCACTGAAGCTTTCTTT. This codes for CASSLRIGTKITEAFF.